This entry features one T cell receptor beta chain sequence. The V and J ends lost 0 bases and 4 bases, in that order; junction bases with no gene match: 3. CDR1 MNHEY and CDR2 SVGEGT come from the germline V gene. The CDR3 is 16 residues long. The sample comes from a study of blood T cell repertoires in COVID-19. The overall study: Samples of COVID-19 (acute and convalescent) were obtained from the United States, Italy and Spain. T cells, B-cell-depleted T cells, or PBMCs supplied cDNA or gDNA.

The authors' processing: How many nucleated cells were present was estimated from reference gene primer amplification. Repertoires were generated with immunoSEQ multiplex PCR, while TCRdb's copy carries only in-frame clones and drops some. V, J and clone size were drawn from that table, and D and trimming were deduced from the DNA. The sample holds around 180,000 clones, approximately 79% seen once. The rearrangement joins TRBV6-2 or TRBV6-3 to TRBJ2-5; 12 nucleotides agree with TRBD1. The receptor comes from a man between 60 and 75 years old with active or convalescent COVID-19. Source material: peripheral blood. CDR3 DNA sequence: TGTGCCAGCAGTTACTCCGGGACAGGGGGCGTAGAGACCCAGTACTTC. Translating it yields CASSYSGTGGVETQYF.